Shown below are 5 T cell receptor beta chains from a single sample sequenced in a study of shared clonotypes between healthy human individuals. Only in-frame clones appear in the TCRdb table, and some are missing; sequencing was by immunoSEQ multiplex PCR. Of roughly 700,000 clones in the sample, around two thirds were seen once. Sequencing was performed on memory CD4+ T cells sorted from blood. Subset given: CD45RA-negative fraction. The receptors were sampled from a woman younger than 45 in good health.

This chain connects TRBV5-1 to TRBJ2-2; TRBD2 aligns across 8 bases. This CDR3 is 17 amino acids long. The germline V gene encodes CDR1 SGHRS and CDR2 YFSETQ. V lost 0 bases and J lost 4; bases outside the gene matches: 8. Here the CDR3 reads CASSLAGLAGTTGELFF. As DNA, the CDR3 is TGCGCCAGCAGCTTGGCCGGCCTAGCGGGCACCACCGGGGAGCTGTTTTTT.

This rearrangement joins TRBV2 to TRBJ2-7; tentative D call: TRBD2 (6 bases). There are 15 residues in the CDR3. Trimming took 6 bases from V and 5 from J, leaving 20 bases between them. CDR1 and CDR2 (germline): SNHLY, FYNNEI. CDR3 in DNA: TGTGCCAGCAGGCCAGGGACTTGGGCTTTGGACGAGCAGTACTTC. Its translation is CASRPGTWALDEQYF.

The rearrangement joins TRBV5-1 to TRBJ1-4; D remains unclear. V shed 2 bases and J shed 3 bases, with 8 bases lying between them. This CDR3 is built from 14 residues. Germline-derived CDR1 and CDR2 are SGHRS and YFSETQ. The CDR3 sequence: CASSFGFANEKLFF. The CDR3 nucleotides are TGCGCCAGCAGCTTCGGGTTCGCTAATGAAAAACTGTTTTTT.

This clone was counted a few times. The chain recombines TRBV5-1 with TRBJ2-3, with TRBD1 matching over 8 bases. The CDR3 contains 16 residues. Looked up from germline, CDR1 is SGHRS and CDR2 is YFSETQ. Trimming took 4 bases from V and 2 from J; bases not matched to a gene: 9. Written as DNA, the CDR3 is TGCGCCAGCAGCCCTGGGACAGGCATGTTCACAGATACGCAGTATTTT. Its translation: CASSPGTGMFTDTQYF.

V gene TRBV7-8 combines with J gene TRBJ2-7; D ambiguous. The CDR3 runs to 15 residues. CDR1 SGHVS and CDR2 FQNEAQ come from the germline V gene. Trimming removed 0 bases from V and 0 bases from J, with 9 bases in between. As DNA, the CDR3 is TGTGCCAGCAGCTTAGCGTCCCGGAGCTCCTACGAGCAGTACTTC. This translates into CASSLASRSSYEQYF.